This TCR delta chain was profiled in a study of TRDV2 sequences in healthy donors (TCRdb year 2020). Broadly, across the study: Under 25 single-cell-derived gamma9delta2 T cell clones spanning the full range of antitumor activity were TCR-sequenced and traced within the bulk repertoire. The investigation overall reported the following: Several highly reactive clones had TCRdelta clonotypes that appeared rare, since those clonotypes could not be detected in the bulk sequencing data from the donors of those clones. Observed TCRdelta repertoires were highly focused, yet clonotype frequency did not correlate with antitumor functional potential of the respective clone.

In the germline V gene, CDR1 corresponds to GEAIGNYY and CDR2 to EKD. Inclusive of the bounding cysteine and phenylalanine, the CDR3 is 18 residues long. This entry keeps only the CDR3 DNA: 54 bases, framed from base 1. Here V drops 3 bases and J drops 0 bases, and the junction holds 13 bases not matched to any gene. As regards this clone: Its specific antigen is unknown. Qualities for individual bases were not recorded, and no much larger clone is one base off.

Libraries were prepared through PCR. Sequenced on an Illumina MiSeq. The authors processed their data as follows. When TRDV repertoire clonotype frequencies were reported, any clonotype that had only a single read was left out. TCRdb recomputed clones from the public reads with CATT; identical DNA rows were then combined. For this entry, the V and J calls and clone size follow TCRdb and not the study's own pipeline. This sample comprises 2,000 to 2,500 delta-chain clones, roughly 65% of them detected only once. The ten largest make up 14% of the sample. Complete TCR delta chain (Vdelta2) repertoires were sequenced in bulk to track the frequency of functionally characterized gamma9delta2 T cell clones. The Dutch blood bank was the source from which peripheral blood of anonymous healthy donors was purchased. gamma9delta2 T cells analyzed in the study originated from peripheral blood of healthy donors.

This receptor was identified in a human donor in good health. The chain couples TRDV2 to TRDJ1; TRDD3 lines up with 9 middle nucleotides. Material: Vd2+ gamma-delta T cells from blood. The cell subset or site label here, explained by the study, means: TCR Vdelta2-expressing (gamma9delta2) T cells. CDR3 reads: CACDELPGGFRYTDKLIF. The DNA is TGTGCCTGTGACGAGCTTCCTGGGGGATTCAGATACACCGATAAACTCATCTTT.